This entry lists 10 T cell receptor beta chains sequenced from one sample in a study of blood T cell repertoires in COVID-19. Assay: immunoSEQ multiplex PCR; the TCRdb copy retains only in-frame clones and omits some. This sample has 120,000 to 150,000 clones, with approximately 85% found just once. Material for sequencing was peripheral blood. The receptors originated from a man aged 50 to 59 with acute or convalescent COVID-19.

The genes are TRBV10-2 and TRBJ2-7; 13 nucleotides align to TRBD2. With V trimmed by 8 bases and J by 2 bases, 3 bases remained unmatched. The CDR3 is made up of 14 amino acids. The germline V gene encodes CDR1 WSHSY and CDR2 SAAADI. The CDR3: CASQTSGGPYEQYF. CDR3 nucleotides: TGCGCCAGCCAGACTAGCGGGGGGCCCTACGAGCAGTACTTC.

This rearrangement joins TRBV19 to TRBJ1-1; tentative D call: TRBD1 (6 bases). Germline lookup yields CDR1 LNHDA and CDR2 SQIVND (reference sequence). The germline V and J ends were trimmed by 6 bases and 6 bases, with 20 bases remaining between them. The CDR3 covers 15 residues. The CDR3 DNA reads as TGTGCCAGTAGCCCCTTAGACAGGACGTCGCCTGAAGCTTTCTTT. Translation: CASSPLDRTSPEAFF.

This clone is judged medium-sized. This chain uses TRBV6-1 with TRBJ1-5; TRBD1 matches 12 bases. V shed 0 bases, J shed 9 bases, and the junction held 6 bases outside the gene matches. The CDR3 runs 16 residues. Germline V lookup: CDR1 MNHNS, CDR2 SASEGT. The CDR3 reads CASSEAEGTGGWPQHF. The DNA of the CDR3 is TGTGCCAGCAGTGAAGCGGAGGGGACAGGGGGCTGGCCCCAGCATTTT.

As concerns this clone: Other DNA sequences in the sample encode the same CDR3. The chain recombines TRBV5-1 with TRBJ2-2, with 7 bases fitting TRBD1. Germline trimming cut 0 bases from V and 0 bases from J; bases unmatched to any gene: 2. This CDR3 is built from 16 residues. Per germline, CDR1 SGHRS and CDR2 YFSETQ. The chain's CDR3 is CASSLGQGANTGELFF. The CDR3 DNA reads TGCGCCAGCAGCTTGGGACAGGGAGCGAACACCGGGGAGCTGTTTTTT.

This chain connects TRBV4-2 to TRBJ1-5; no reliable D call. This CDR3 spans 16 amino acids. The germline CDR1 and CDR2 sequences are LGHNA and YNFKEQ. With 0 bases removed from V and 5 bases from J, the gap between germline ends came to 14 bases. The CDR3 coding sequence is TGTGCCAGCAGCCAAGATTCGGCAGGTGGCGATCAGCCCCAGCATTTT. Translating gives CASSQDSAGGDQPQHF.

The CDR3: CASSILGTGDRFF. CDR3 nucleotides: TGTGCCAGTAGTATATTGGGGACAGGGGATCGGTTCTTC. This chain uses TRBV19 with TRBJ2-1; 10 positions agree with TRBD1. V lost 2 bases, J lost 15 bases, and 7 bases stayed unmatched. The CDR3 is made up of 13 amino acids. Germline loops: CDR1 LNHDA, CDR2 SQIVND (reference sequence).

The V gene is TRBV19, the J gene TRBJ1-1, with 8 bases that match TRBD1. The V and J ends lost 2 bases and 5 bases, in that order; junction bases with no gene match: 7. This CDR3 contains 15 residues. Germline loops: CDR1 LNHDA, CDR2 SQIVND (reference sequence). CDR3 in amino acids: CASSIPGQGGTEAFF. CDR3 sequence (DNA): TGTGCCAGTAGTATACCAGGACAGGGAGGAACTGAAGCTTTCTTT.

This chain joins TRBV9 and TRBJ2-2; D gene uncertain. The CDR3 is 17 amino acids. Germline V gene data show CDR1 as SGDLS and CDR2 as YYNGEE. The ends were cut back, 0 bases at V and 5 bases at J, with 17 bases in the middle. The CDR3, as DNA: TGTGCCAGCAGCGTAGGGTCACTCGTCCGGTATACCGGGGAGCTGTTTTTT. It yields the protein CASSVGSLVRYTGELFF.

The genes are TRBV11-2 and TRBJ1-6; tentatively, D is TRBD1 (6 bases). The V gene lost 0 bases and the J gene lost 8 bases, with 14 bases spanning the gap. The germline CDR1 and CDR2 sequences are SGHAT and FQNNGV. The CDR3 consists of 16 residues. CDR3 region: CASSLDGGQRHSPLHF. CDR3 coding DNA: TGTGCCAGCAGCTTAGATGGAGGACAGAGGCATTCACCCCTCCACTTT.

The chain recombines TRBV11-2 with TRBJ1-1, with TRBD1 as a possible D gene (6 bases). V lost 4 bases and J lost 1, with 19 bases in between. The CDR3 consists of 17 residues. Germline values: CDR1 SGHAT, CDR2 FQNNGV. The CDR3 DNA sequence: TGTGCCAGCAGCTCCCACCGGCTCGACAGGCCGAACACTGAAGCTTTCTTT. Residues: CASSSHRLDRPNTEAFF.